Below are 7 T cell receptor beta chains sequenced from a single sample in a study of PD-1 blockade in classical Hodgkin lymphoma. Every single patient, without exception, relapsed after autologous stem cell transplantation, and brentuximab vedotin exposure varied. Clones were sequenced by immunoSEQ multiplex PCR, and TCRdb holds only the in-frame ones, with some missing. The sample has tens of thousands of clones; around three quarters are singletons. The sample here was peripheral blood mononuclear cells (PBMCs), taken before the second cycle of nivolumab. These receptors were obtained from a human donor with classical Hodgkin lymphoma.

The chain has TRBV7-9 and TRBJ2-1; D possibly corresponds to TRBD2 (6 bases). The length of the CDR3 is 14 residues. Germline-derived CDR1 and CDR2 are SEHNR and FQNEAQ (reference sequence). Trimming removed 0 bases from V and 4 bases from J, with 7 bases in between. CDR3 residues: CASSLAGRYNEQFF. CDR3 nucleotides: TGTGCCAGCAGCTTAGCGGGGAGGTACAATGAGCAGTTCTTC.

This clone was picked up a small number of times. The chain links TRBV28 to TRBJ2-5; no clear D. Trimming removed 3 bases at V and 0 bases at J, with 8 bases between. Germline V gene lookup returns CDR1 MDHEN and CDR2 SYDVKM. This CDR3 spans 14 amino acids. CDR3 DNA sequence: TGTGCCAGCAGTTTTCTTCAGTACCAAGAGACCCAGTACTTC. Residues: CASSFLQYQETQYF.

The chain carries TRBV7-3 and TRBJ2-1; 10 nucleotides match TRBD2. CDR3 size: 16 residues. The junction had 6 bases not matched to a gene; V was cut back by 3 bases and J by 4 bases. CDR1 is SGHTA, CDR2 FQGTGA, per germline. The CDR3 sequence is CASSLVAGGLYNEQFF. As DNA, the CDR3 is TGTGCCAGCAGCTTGGTAGCGGGAGGACTGTACAATGAGCAGTTCTTC.

This clone was observed a few times. The chain uses TRBV5-3 and TRBJ1-4; 7 bases are a match to TRBD1. TRBV5-3 is flagged as an ORF with uncertain function. This CDR3 spans 14 amino acids. J gave up 10 bases and V 3 bases, and 9 bases lay outside the gene matches. CDR3 sequence: CARSCDRARGKLFF. In DNA form, the CDR3 reads TGTGCCAGAAGCTGTGACAGGGCCCGCGGAAAACTGTTTTTT.

The chain is built from TRBV28 and TRBJ1-6, with TRBD1 as a possible D gene (6 bases). This CDR3 region has 15 residues. V shed 7 bases and J shed 11 bases, with 21 bases lying between them. The germline gives CDR1 MDHEN, CDR2 SYDVKM. Here the CDR3 DNA reads TGTGCCAGCATTCCTGCGGCAGGGGTTTCCGCACCCCTCCACTTT. Translating gives CASIPAAGVSAPLHF.

The rearrangement joins TRBV11-1 to TRBJ1-2, with unresolved D. The CDR3 length is 17 residues. The germline CDR1 and CDR2 sequences are SGHAT and FQDESV (reference sequence). Trimming shortened V by 6 bases and J by 3 bases, and 23 bases separated the two germline ends. CDR3 DNA sequence: TGTGCCAGCAGTGAAATGTGGATTCGGAACGTCGACTATGGCTACACCTTC. Protein sequence: CASSEMWIRNVDYGYTF.

This clone was observed once. This rearrangement joins TRBV18 to TRBJ1-1; a possible D gene is TRBD1 (5 bases). V lost 6 bases, J lost 0 bases, and 14 bases lay in between. The germline V gene has CDR1 KGHSH and CDR2 LQKENI. The CDR3 sequence is 15 residues long. CDR3 in DNA: TGTGCCAGCTCCCCCTTTGGGACGGTGAACACTGAAGCTTTCTTT. It yields the protein CASSPFGTVNTEAFF. The full variable domain, in which reference TRBV18 and TRBJ1-1 provide the parts outside the CDR3, is NAGVMQNPRHLVRRRGQEARLRCSPMKGHSHVYWYRQLPEEGLKFMVYLQKENIIDESGMPKERFSAEFPKEGPSILRIQQVVRGDSAAYFCASSPFGTVNTEAFFGQGTRLTVV.